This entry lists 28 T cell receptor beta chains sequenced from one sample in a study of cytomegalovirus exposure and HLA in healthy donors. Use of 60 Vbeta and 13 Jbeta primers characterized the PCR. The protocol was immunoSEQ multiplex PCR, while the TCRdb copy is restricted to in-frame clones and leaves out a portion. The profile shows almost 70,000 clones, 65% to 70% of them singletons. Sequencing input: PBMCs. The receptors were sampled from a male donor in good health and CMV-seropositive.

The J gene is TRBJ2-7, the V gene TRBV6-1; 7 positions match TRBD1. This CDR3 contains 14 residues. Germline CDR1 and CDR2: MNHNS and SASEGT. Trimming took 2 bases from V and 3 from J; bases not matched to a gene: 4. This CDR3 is CASSEFGTVYEQYF. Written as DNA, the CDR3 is TGTGCCAGCAGTGAATTCGGGACAGTCTACGAGCAGTACTTC.

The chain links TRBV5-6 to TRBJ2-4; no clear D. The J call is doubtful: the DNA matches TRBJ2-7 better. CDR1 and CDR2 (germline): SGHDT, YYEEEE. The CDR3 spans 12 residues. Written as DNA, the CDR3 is TGTGCCAGCAGCTTGAGCTCCTACGAGCAGTACTTC. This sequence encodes CASSLSSYEQYF.

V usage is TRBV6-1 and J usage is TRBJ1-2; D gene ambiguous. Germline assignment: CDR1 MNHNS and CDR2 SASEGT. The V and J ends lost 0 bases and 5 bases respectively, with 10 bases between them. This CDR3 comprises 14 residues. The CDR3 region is CASSEAPTSYGYTF. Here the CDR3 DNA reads TGTGCCAGCAGTGAAGCGCCCACCAGTTATGGCTACACCTTC.

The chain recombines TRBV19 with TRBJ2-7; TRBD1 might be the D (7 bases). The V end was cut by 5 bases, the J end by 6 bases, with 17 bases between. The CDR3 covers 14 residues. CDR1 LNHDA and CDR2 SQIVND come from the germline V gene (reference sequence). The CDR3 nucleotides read TGTGCCAGTAGTCGCCGCGACAGGGAGGCCGAGCAGTACTTC. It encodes CASSRRDREAEQYF. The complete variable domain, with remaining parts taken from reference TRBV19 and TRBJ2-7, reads DGGITQSPKYLFRKEGQNVTLSCEQNLNHDAMYWYRQDPGQGLRLIYYSQIVNDFQKGDIAEGYSVSREKKESFPLTVTSAQKNPTAFYLCASSRRDREAEQYFGPGTRLTVT.

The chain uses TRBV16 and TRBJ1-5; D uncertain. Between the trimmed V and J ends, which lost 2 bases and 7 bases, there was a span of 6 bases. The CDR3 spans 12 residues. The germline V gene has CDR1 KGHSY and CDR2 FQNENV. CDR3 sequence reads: CASSQPGQPQHF. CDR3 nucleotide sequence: TGTGCCAGCAGCCAACCGGGGCAGCCCCAGCATTTT. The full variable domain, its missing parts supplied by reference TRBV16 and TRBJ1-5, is GEEVAQTPKHLVRGEGQKAKLYCAPIKGHSYVFWYQQVLKNEFKFLISFQNENVFDETGMPKERFSAKCLPNSPCSLEIQATKLEDSAVYFCASSQPGQPQHFGDGTRLSIL.

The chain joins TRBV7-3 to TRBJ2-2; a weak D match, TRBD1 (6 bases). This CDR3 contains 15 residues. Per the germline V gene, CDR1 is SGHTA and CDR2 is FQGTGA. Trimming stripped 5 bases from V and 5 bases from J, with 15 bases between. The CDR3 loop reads CASSPLTGGTGELFF. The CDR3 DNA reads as TGTGCCAGCAGCCCGCTGACAGGTGGAACCGGGGAGCTGTTTTTT.

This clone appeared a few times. Here the CDR3 reads CASSLATGDGYTF. The CDR3 nucleotides read TGCGCCAGCAGCTTGGCCACAGGCGATGGCTACACCTTC. The J gene is TRBJ1-2, the V gene TRBV5-1, with D perhaps TRBD1 (5 bases). This CDR3 is built from 13 residues. V was clipped by 0 bases and J by 6 bases, with 9 bases between them. The germline CDR1 and CDR2 sequences are SGHRS and YFSETQ.

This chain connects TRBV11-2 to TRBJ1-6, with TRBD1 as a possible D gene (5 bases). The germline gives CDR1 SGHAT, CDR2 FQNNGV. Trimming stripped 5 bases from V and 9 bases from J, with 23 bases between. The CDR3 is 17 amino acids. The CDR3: CASSPRVGGALSSPLHF. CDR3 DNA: TGTGCCAGCAGCCCTCGCGTGGGGGGAGCCCTATCTTCACCCCTCCACTTT.

CDR3 coding DNA: TGTGCCAGCAGCGTGACTAGCGGGCCCTACGAGCAGTACTTC. Residues: CASSVTSGPYEQYF. V usage is TRBV11-2 and J usage is TRBJ2-7; 10 bases map to TRBD2. The V segment lost 5 bases and the J segment 2 bases; nucleotides outside the gene matches: 3. The CDR3 has 14 residues. CDR1 is SGHAT, CDR2 FQNNGV, per germline.

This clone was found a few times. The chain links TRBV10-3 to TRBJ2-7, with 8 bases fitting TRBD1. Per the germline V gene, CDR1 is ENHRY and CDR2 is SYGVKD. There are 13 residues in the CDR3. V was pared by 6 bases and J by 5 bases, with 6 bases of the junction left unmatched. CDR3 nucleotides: TGTGCCATCAGGGGGACAGGACAAGACGAGCAGTACTTC. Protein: CAIRGTGQDEQYF.

CDR3 residues: CASSYRTGLYEQYF. For the CDR3, the DNA is TGTGCCAGCAGTTATAGGACTGGGCTCTACGAGCAGTACTTC. This chain connects TRBV6-5 to TRBJ2-7; TRBD2 might be the D (5 bases). In germline, CDR1 is MNHEY, CDR2 SVGAGI. The CDR3 runs to 14 residues. V was shortened by 3 bases and J by 3 bases, with 12 bases between the two germline ends.

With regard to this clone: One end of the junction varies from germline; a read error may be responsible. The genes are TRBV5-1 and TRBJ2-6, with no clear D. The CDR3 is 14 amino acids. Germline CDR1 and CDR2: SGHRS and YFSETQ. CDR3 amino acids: CASSWSSGANVLTF. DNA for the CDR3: TGTGCCAGCTCTTGGAGTTCCGGGGCCAACGTCCTGACTTTC.

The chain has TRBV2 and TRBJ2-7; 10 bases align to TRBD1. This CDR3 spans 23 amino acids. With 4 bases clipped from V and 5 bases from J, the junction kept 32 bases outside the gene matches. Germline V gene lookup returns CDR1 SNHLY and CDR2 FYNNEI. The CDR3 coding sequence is TGTGCCAGCAGTGCAGGTGGGAGGACAGACTTAAGGTGGGAACGACAGGGGGCCAACGAGCAGTACTTC. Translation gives CASSAGGRTDLRWERQGANEQYF.

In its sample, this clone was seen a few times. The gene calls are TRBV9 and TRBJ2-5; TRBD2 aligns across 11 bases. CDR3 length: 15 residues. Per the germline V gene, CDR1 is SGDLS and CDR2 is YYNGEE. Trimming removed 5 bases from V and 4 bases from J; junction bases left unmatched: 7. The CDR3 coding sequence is TGTGCCAGCAGTAGGACTAGCGGGTTTGGAGAGACCCAGTACTTC. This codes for CASSRTSGFGETQYF. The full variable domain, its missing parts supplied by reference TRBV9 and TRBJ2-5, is DSGVTQTPKHLITATGQRVTLRCSPRSGDLSVYWYQQSLDQGLQFLIQYYNGEERAKGNILERFSAQQFPDLHSELNLSSLELGDSALYFCASSRTSGFGETQYFGPGTRLLVL.

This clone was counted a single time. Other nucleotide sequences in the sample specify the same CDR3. The CDR3 spells CASSLAGTGNTIYF. CDR3 bases: TGCGCCAGCAGCCTGGCGGGGACTGGAAACACCATATATTTT. The chain carries TRBV5-1 and TRBJ1-3; D unclear. The V gene lost 4 bases and the J gene lost 2 bases, with 10 bases spanning the gap. This CDR3 comprises 14 residues. Looked up from germline, CDR1 is SGHRS and CDR2 is YFSETQ.

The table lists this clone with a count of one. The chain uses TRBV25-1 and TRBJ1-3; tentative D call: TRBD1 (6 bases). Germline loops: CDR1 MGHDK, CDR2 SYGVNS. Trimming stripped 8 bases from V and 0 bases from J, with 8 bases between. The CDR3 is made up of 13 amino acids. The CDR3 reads CASRDNSGNTIYF. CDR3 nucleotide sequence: TGTGCCAGCCGGGACAACTCTGGAAACACCATATATTTT.

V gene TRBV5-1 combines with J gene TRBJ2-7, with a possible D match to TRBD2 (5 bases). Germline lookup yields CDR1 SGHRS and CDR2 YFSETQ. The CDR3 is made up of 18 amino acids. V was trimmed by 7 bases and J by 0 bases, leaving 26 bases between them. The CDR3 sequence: CASSLRPALALFSYEQYF. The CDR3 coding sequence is TGCGCCAGCTCCTTGAGGCCCGCCCTAGCTCTTTTCTCCTACGAGCAGTACTTC.

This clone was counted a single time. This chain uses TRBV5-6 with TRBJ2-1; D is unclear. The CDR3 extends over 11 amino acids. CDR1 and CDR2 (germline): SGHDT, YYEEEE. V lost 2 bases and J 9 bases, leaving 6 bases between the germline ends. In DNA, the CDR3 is TGTGCCAGCAGCTTATTCGGTGAGCAGTTCTTC. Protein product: CASSLFGEQFF. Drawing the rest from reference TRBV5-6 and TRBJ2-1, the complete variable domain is DAGVTQSPTHLIKTRGQQVTLRCSPKSGHDTVSWYQQALGQGPQFIFQYYEEEERQRGNFPDRFSGHQFPNYSSELNVNALLLGDSALYLCASSLFGEQFFGPGTRLTVL.

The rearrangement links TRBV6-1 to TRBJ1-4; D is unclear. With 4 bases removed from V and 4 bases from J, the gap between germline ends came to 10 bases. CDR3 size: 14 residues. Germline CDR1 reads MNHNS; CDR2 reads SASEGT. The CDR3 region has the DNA TGTGCCAGCAGTGTGGGCAGTTTTAATGAAAAACTGTTTTTT. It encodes CASSVGSFNEKLFF.

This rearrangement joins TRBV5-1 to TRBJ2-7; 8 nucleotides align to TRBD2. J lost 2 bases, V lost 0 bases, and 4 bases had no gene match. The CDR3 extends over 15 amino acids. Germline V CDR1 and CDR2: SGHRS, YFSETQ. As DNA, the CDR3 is TGCGCCAGCAGCTTGGCTAGCGGGCCGACCTACGAGCAGTACTTC. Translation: CASSLASGPTYEQYF.

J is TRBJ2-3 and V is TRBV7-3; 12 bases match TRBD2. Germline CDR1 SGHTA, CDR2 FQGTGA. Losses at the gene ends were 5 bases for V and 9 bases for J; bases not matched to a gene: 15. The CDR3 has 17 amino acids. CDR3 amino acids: CASSRGTSGYLTETQYF. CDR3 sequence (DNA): TGTGCCAGCAGCCGCGGGACTAGCGGGTATCTAACGGAAACGCAGTATTTT.

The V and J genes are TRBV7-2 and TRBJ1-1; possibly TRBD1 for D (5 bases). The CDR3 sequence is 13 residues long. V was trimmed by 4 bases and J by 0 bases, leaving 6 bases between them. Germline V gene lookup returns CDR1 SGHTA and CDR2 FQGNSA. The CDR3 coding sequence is TGTGCCAGCAGCTCCAGGGTGAACACTGAAGCTTTCTTT. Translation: CASSSRVNTEAFF.

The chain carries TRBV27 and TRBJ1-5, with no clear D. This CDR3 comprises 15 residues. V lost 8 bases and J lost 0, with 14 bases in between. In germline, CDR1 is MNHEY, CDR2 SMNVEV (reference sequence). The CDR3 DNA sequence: TGTGCCAGCGCAACTATCTCGGTTAGCAATCAGCCCCAGCATTTT. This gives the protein CASATISVSNQPQHF.

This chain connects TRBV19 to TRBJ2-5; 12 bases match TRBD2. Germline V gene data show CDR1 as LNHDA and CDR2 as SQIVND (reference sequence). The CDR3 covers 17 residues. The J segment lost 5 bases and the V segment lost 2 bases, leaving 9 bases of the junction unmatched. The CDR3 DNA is TGTGCCAGTAGTATAAACTATCTAGCGGGAGGGCTTGAGACCCAGTACTTC. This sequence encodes CASSINYLAGGLETQYF.

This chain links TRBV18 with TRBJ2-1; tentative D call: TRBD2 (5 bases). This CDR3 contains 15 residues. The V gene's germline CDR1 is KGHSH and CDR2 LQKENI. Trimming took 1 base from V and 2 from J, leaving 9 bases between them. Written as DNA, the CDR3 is TGTGCCAGCTCACCACAGCGGAGCGCCTACAATGAGCAGTTCTTC. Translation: CASSPQRSAYNEQFF.

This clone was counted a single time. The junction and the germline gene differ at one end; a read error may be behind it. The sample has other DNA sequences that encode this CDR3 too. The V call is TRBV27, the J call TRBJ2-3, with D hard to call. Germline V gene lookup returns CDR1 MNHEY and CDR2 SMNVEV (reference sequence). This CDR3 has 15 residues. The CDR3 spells CASSLNPTRVDTQYF. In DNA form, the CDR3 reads TGTGCTAGCAGTTTAAACCCGACAAGAGTCGATACGCAGTATTTT.

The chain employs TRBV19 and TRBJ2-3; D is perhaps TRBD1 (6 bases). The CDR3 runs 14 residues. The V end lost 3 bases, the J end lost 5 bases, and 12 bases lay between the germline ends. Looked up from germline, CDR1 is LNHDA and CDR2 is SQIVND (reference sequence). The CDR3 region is CASSIPGTKDTQYF. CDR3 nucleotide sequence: TGTGCCAGTAGTATTCCCGGGACAAAAGATACGCAGTATTTT.

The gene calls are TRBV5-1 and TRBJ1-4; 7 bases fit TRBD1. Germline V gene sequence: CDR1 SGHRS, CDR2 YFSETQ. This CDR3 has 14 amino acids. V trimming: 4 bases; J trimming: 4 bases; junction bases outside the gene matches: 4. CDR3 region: CASSPGTVNEKLFF. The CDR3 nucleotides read TGCGCCAGCAGCCCCGGGACAGTTAATGAAAAACTGTTTTTT.